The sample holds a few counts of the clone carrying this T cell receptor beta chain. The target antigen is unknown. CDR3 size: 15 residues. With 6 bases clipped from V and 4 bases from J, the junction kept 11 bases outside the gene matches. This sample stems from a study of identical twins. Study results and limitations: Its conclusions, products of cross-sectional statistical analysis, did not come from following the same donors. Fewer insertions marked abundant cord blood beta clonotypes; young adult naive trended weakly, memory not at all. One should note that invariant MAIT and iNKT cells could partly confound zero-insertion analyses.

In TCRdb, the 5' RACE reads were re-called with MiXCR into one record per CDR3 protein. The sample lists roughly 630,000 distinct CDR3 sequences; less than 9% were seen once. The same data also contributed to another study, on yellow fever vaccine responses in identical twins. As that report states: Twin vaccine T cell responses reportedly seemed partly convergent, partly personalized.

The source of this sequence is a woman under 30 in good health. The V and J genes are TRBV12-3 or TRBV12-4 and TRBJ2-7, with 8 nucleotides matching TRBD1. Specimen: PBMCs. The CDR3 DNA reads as TGTGCCAGCAGCTTTGAGGCAGGGGGCAGTTACGAGCAGTACGTC. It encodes CASSFEAGGSYEQYV.